These 14 T cell receptor beta chains share one sample of origin, sequenced in a study of early T cells in non-severe SARS-CoV-2 infection. TCRdb reprocessed the 5' RACE reads with MiXCR, giving one entry per CDR3 protein. The table includes fewer than 85,000 distinct CDR3 sequences, 13% detected once. Sequenced sample: whole blood. Source of these receptors: an adult who was a healthcare worker with PCR-confirmed SARS-CoV-2 infection or an uninfected control (not recorded which).

This clonotype occurred a few times. The chain links TRBV3-1 to TRBJ1-2; perhaps TRBD1 as D (5 bases). This CDR3 is built from 14 residues. Germline CDR1 LGHDT, CDR2 YNNKEL (reference sequence). With 4 bases removed from V and 7 bases from J, the gap between germline ends came to 16 bases. The CDR3 loop is CASSPLPSGGGYTF. CDR3 sequence (DNA): TGTGCCAGCAGCCCCCTCCCGTCGGGGGGTGGCTACACCTTC.

The table lists this clonotype with many counts. The V call is TRBV12-3 or TRBV12-4, the J call TRBJ1-1; D unclear. V lost 3 bases and J 4 bases, leaving 0 bases between the germline ends. This CDR3 is built from 10 residues. CDR3 sequence (DNA): TGTGCCAGCAGTTTCACTGAAGCTTTCTTT. It encodes CASSFTEAFF.

This clonotype was seen ten or more times. The chain links TRBV12-5 to TRBJ1-4, with D uncertain. The CDR3 has 15 amino acids. Germline V lookup: CDR1 LGHNT, CDR2 FRNRAP. V lost 3 bases, J lost 0 bases, and 8 bases lay in between. The CDR3 nucleotides read TGTGCTAGTGGTTTTGTAGTGTCAACTAATGAAAAACTGTTTTTT. This codes for CASGFVVSTNEKLFF.

The genes are TRBV27 and TRBJ1-2; TRBD1 is a possible D gene (6 bases). The CDR3 contains 14 residues. Trimming cost V 0 bases and J 3 bases, with 8 bases left between them. CDR1 is MNHEY, CDR2 SMNVEV, per germline (reference sequence). The CDR3 reads CASSLSTGHYGYTF. The CDR3 nucleotides read TGTGCCAGCAGTTTATCCACAGGGCACTATGGCTACACCTTC.

There are many counts of this clonotype. The J gene is TRBJ2-7, the V gene TRBV18; 10 positions match TRBD1. This CDR3 spans 14 amino acids. V was pared by 4 bases and J by 5 bases, with 5 bases of the junction left unmatched. The germline V gene has CDR1 KGHSH and CDR2 LQKENI. This chain's CDR3 is CASSLGTGDDEQYF. The CDR3, as DNA: TGTGCCAGCTCACTTGGGACAGGGGACGACGAGCAGTACTTC. The variable domain in full, with the rest retrieved from reference TRBV18 and TRBJ2-7, is NAGVMQNPRHLVRRRGQEARLRCSPMKGHSHVYWYRQLPEEGLKFMVYLQKENIIDESGMPKERFSAEFPKEGPSILRIQQVVRGDSAAYFCASSLGTGDDEQYFGPGTRLTVT.

The table lists this clonotype with many counts. The chain is built from TRBV4-2 and TRBJ1-6; 7 bases are a match to TRBD1. Trimming removed 4 bases from V and 8 bases from J; junction bases left unmatched: 8. CDR1 is LGHNA, CDR2 YNFKEQ, per germline. CDR3 length: 15 residues. The CDR3 is CASSRTGDVYSPLHF. In DNA, the CDR3 is TGTGCCAGCAGCCGAACAGGGGACGTTTATTCACCCCTCCACTTT.

This clonotype was counted only a few times. The chain joins TRBV3-1 to TRBJ1-6; D is undetermined. CDR3 length: 13 residues. Trimming left V 4 bases short and J 7 bases short, with 8 bases between. Germline-derived CDR1 and CDR2 are LGHDT and YNNKEL (reference sequence). The CDR3 DNA reads TGTGCCAGCAGCCTCCATCCGAATTCACCCCTCCACTTT. Translating gives CASSLHPNSPLHF.

The CDR3 loop reads CASSLVVAYTEAFF. The CDR3 DNA follows: TGTGCCAGCAGCTTAGTCGTAGCTTACACTGAAGCTTTCTTT. The chain employs TRBV7-2 and TRBJ1-1; D remains unclear. The CDR3 has 14 amino acids. CDR1 is SGHTA and CDR2 is FQGNSA in the germline V gene. V was cut by 1 base and J by 3 bases, with 9 bases left in between. Filled out from reference TRBV7-2 and TRBJ1-1, the complete variable domain reads GAGVSQSPSNKVTEKGKDVELRCDPISGHTALYWYRQSLGQGLEFLIYFQGNSAPDKSGLPSDRFSAERTGGSVSTLTIQRTQQEDSAVYLCASSLVVAYTEAFFGQGTRLTVV.

This clonotype was seen repeatedly, ten times or more. This sequence joins TRBV7-9 and TRBJ2-7; TRBD1 might be the D (5 bases). V dropped 4 bases and J dropped 2 bases, with 18 bases sitting between them. The CDR3 extends over 16 amino acids. CDR1 is SEHNR and CDR2 is FQNEAQ in the germline V gene (reference sequence). The CDR3, as DNA: TGTGCCAGCAGCTCGGGTAGGGGTGTTCGCCCCTACGAGCAGTACTTC. As protein: CASSSGRGVRPYEQYF.

The chain employs TRBV3-1 and TRBJ2-2; 7 bases align to TRBD2. The CDR3 length is 16 residues. Per germline, CDR1 LGHDT and CDR2 YNNKEL (reference sequence). J lost 1 base, V lost 2 bases, and 4 bases had no gene match. CDR3 sequence (DNA): TGTGCCAGCAGCCAATGGCAGCGGGGGAACACCGGGGAGCTGTTTTTT. Amino acid sequence: CASSQWQRGNTGELFF.

The chain combines TRBV12-3 or TRBV12-4 with TRBJ1-2; no definite D call. V was clipped by 4 bases and J by 8 bases, with 11 bases between them. The CDR3 is 12 amino acids. CDR3 DNA: TGTGCCAGCAGTTCGGGCAGGTGGGGCTACACCTTC. Translating it yields CASSSGRWGYTF.

V usage is TRBV9 and J usage is TRBJ2-1, with 9 bases that match TRBD1. Germline V gene lookup returns CDR1 SGDLS and CDR2 YYNGEE. There are 13 residues in the CDR3. V was pared by 3 bases and J by 6 bases, with 1 base of the junction left unmatched. The CDR3 spells CASSAGQGNEQFF. The CDR3 DNA sequence: TGTGCCAGCAGCGCGGGACAGGGCAATGAGCAGTTCTTC.

This clonotype was counted between two and nine times. The chain employs TRBV28 and TRBJ2-5; no clear D gene. Trimming cost V 6 bases and J 1 base, with 9 bases left between them. CDR1 MDHEN and CDR2 SYDVKM come from the germline V gene. The CDR3 is 13 amino acids. CDR3 loop: CASSHPVQETQYF. In DNA form, the CDR3 reads TGTGCCAGCAGCCATCCCGTCCAAGAGACCCAGTACTTC. Filled out from reference TRBV28 and TRBJ2-5, the complete variable domain reads DVKVTQSSRYLVKRTGEKVFLECVQDMDHENMFWYRQDPGLGLRLIYFSYDVKMKEKGDIPEGYSVSREKKERFSLILESASTNQTSMYLCASSHPVQETQYFGPGTRLLVL.

This chain joins TRBV28 and TRBJ2-3, with 7 bases fitting TRBD1. The length of the CDR3 is 13 residues. With 8 bases clipped from V and 0 bases from J, the junction kept 2 bases outside the gene matches. CDR1 and CDR2 from the germline V gene are MDHEN and SYDVKM. The CDR3: CASGDSSTDTQYF. CDR3 nucleotides: TGTGCCAGCGGGGACAGCAGCACAGATACGCAGTATTTT.